The rows below give T cell receptor beta chains drawn from one sample of a study of blood T cell repertoires in COVID-19. The protocol was immunoSEQ multiplex PCR, while the TCRdb copy is restricted to in-frame clones and leaves out a portion. The sample lists about 150,000 clones, just under 85% occurring once. Sequences were obtained from peripheral blood. The receptors here all came from a woman aged 80 or older with COVID-19, enrolled during active disease. CDR3s leave out the opening cysteine and the closing phenylalanine or tryptophan. The order of the fields is J gene, V gene, CDR3 protein.

J: TRBJ2-7; V: TRBV7-9; CDR3: ASSFPAVYEQY
J: TRBJ1-6; V: TRBV18; CDR3: ASSTLPGTGYNSPLH
J: TRBJ2-7; V: TRBV3-1/TRBV3-2; CDR3: ASSRGSEQY
J: TRBJ2-5; V: TRBV7-7; CDR3: ASSLVQTNQETQY
J: TRBJ2-7; V: TRBV7-2; CDR3: ASSHPTSGGRLEQY
J: TRBJ1-2; V: TRBV2; CDR3: ASSERRRLGANYGYT
J: TRBJ1-5; V: TRBV30; CDR3: AWSPPDRDVQPQH
J: TRBJ2-1; V: TRBV29-1; CDR3: SVASLAGAYNEQF
J: TRBJ2-1; V: TRBV7-3; CDR3: ASSLGSGSYNEQF
J: TRBJ1-6; V: TRBV18; CDR3: ASSPQGVLGSPLH
J: TRBJ1-6; V: TRBV30; CDR3: AWSGGTGASPLH
J: TRBJ1-4; V: TRBV18; CDR3: ASSPFQGHQGGVEKLF
J: TRBJ1-5; V: TRBV3-1/TRBV3-2; CDR3: ASSQDAYSNQPQH
J: TRBJ1-6; V: TRBV7-3; CDR3: ASSLNEGTPLH
J: TRBJ2-2; V: TRBV2; CDR3: ASSQRGNTGELF
J: TRBJ1-4; V: TRBV7-6; CDR3: ASSSPLLSSTNEKLF
J: TRBJ1-2; V: TRBV4-3; CDR3: ASSQSWVAVYGYT
J: TRBJ1-2; V: TRBV29-1; CDR3: SGGDRDYGYT
J: TRBJ2-7; V: TRBV10-3; CDR3: AISVAGGGYEQY
J: TRBJ2-7; V: TRBV4-3; CDR3: ASSHALKGMSEQY
J: TRBJ2-5; V: TRBV6-1; CDR3: ASSGSGTGSQETQY
J: TRBJ2-1; V: TRBV10-3; CDR3: AISESYTGQGSNSYNEQF
J: TRBJ1-3; V: TRBV7-9; CDR3: ASSMTGAGNTIY
J: TRBJ2-2; V: TRBV6-1; CDR3: ASSEARLAGVPGELF
J: TRBJ2-7; V: TRBV28; CDR3: ASSTIGEQY
J: TRBJ1-5; V: TRBV10-3; CDR3: AISTQGERHQPQH
J: TRBJ1-1; V: TRBV5-5; CDR3: ASSLEVVREAF
J: TRBJ2-7; V: TRBV6-5; CDR3: ASSYYAEQY
J: TRBJ2-7; V: TRBV1; CDR3: TSSQDPHPQQVSSPYEQY
J: TRBJ2-3; V: TRBV19; CDR3: ASNSGAEDTQY
J: TRBJ2-7; V: TRBV5-5; CDR3: ASSEGLAGGHY
J: TRBJ2-1; V: TRBV11-1; CDR3: ASTIQSFSYNEQF
J: TRBJ2-7; V: TRBV18; CDR3: ASSPPSPRIKQY
J: TRBJ2-7; V: TRBV21-1; CDR3: ASSLRDRFYEQY
J: TRBJ1-2; V: TRBV24-1; CDR3: ATRGPYGYT
J: TRBJ1-2; V: TRBV12-3/TRBV12-4; CDR3: ASTLQGVVGYT
J: TRBJ2-7; V: TRBV9; CDR3: ASRKTGTSGEQY
J: TRBJ1-1; V: TRBV6-5; CDR3: ASSVSGMNTEAF
J: TRBJ2-3; V: TRBV18; CDR3: ASSPPWAGLTDTQY
J: TRBJ1-5; V: TRBV4-2; CDR3: ASSQDAGFIPQH
J: TRBJ2-1; V: TRBV2; CDR3: ASGTGTYNEQF
J: TRBJ2-3; V: TRBV7-2; CDR3: ASSLWRGGAPDTQY
J: TRBJ1-4; V: TRBV3-1/TRBV3-2; CDR3: ASSLGFSEKLF
J: TRBJ1-6; V: TRBV27; CDR3: ASMRTGYSPLH
J: TRBJ1-4; V: TRBV14; CDR3: ASSQAQGLDEKLF
J: TRBJ1-3; V: TRBV9; CDR3: ASSRTAGNTIY
J: TRBJ1-2; V: TRBV5-1; CDR3: ASSWTPRNVDGYT
J: TRBJ1-5; V: TRBV19; CDR3: ASSAQGRQPQH